This T cell receptor (beta chain) was sequenced during a study of human T cells and chemical hapten exposure. Study-level results: Counts of expanded TCRs at PT1 were positively correlated with patch test score.

This clonotype has a handful of counts. Its antigen is not known. TCRdb itself ran the RACE reads through MiXCR, one entry per CDR3 protein. The table has approximately 110,000 distinct CDR3 sequences, roughly 9% seen once. As for time point: patch test 2, 6 weeks after DPC sensitization. This sample's treatment: therapeutic diphenylcyclopropenone sensitization with weekly scalp DPC. Sequenced here: whole blood, sampled in connection with sensitization to the hapten diphenylcyclopropenone (DPC). The receptor's source is a middle-aged woman with alopecia areata. Some clones in this sample may be carry-over from other donors' samples.

In DNA, the CDR3 is TGTGCCAGCAGCCAGTACCCCGGGGGACAGGGGTATAGTCAGCCCCAGCATTTT. Protein product: CASSQYPGGQGYSQPQHF. V usage is TRBV9 and J usage is TRBJ1-5; TRBD1 matches 10 bases. V shed 4 bases and J 6 bases; nucleotides not matched to a gene: 16. Germline V gene lookup returns CDR1 SGDLS and CDR2 YYNGEE. This CDR3 has 18 residues.